These 23 T cell receptor beta chains came from one sample sequenced in a study of PD-1 blockade in classical Hodgkin lymphoma. As for time point: newly diagnosed, previously untreated cHL patient sample. With magnetic negative selection, CD4+ T cells were purified from PBMCs that had been thawed. The assay was immunoSEQ multiplex PCR, and TCRdb's table has in-frame clones only and misses some. The data contain 20,000 to 25,000 clones, about 90% of them seen just once; the ten biggest clones take up less than 0.65%. Sequences were obtained from CD4+ T cells from blood. The source of these receptors is a human donor with classical Hodgkin lymphoma.

This CDR3 reads CASSLGGGLTDTQYF. In DNA form, the CDR3 reads TGTGCCAGCAGCTTAGGCGGGGGCCTCACAGATACGCAGTATTTT. The chain employs TRBV7-2 and TRBJ2-3; a possible D gene is TRBD2 (7 bases). The CDR3 is 15 residues long. The ends were cut back, 1 base at V and 2 bases at J, with 10 bases in the middle. Germline assignment: CDR1 SGHTA and CDR2 FQGNSA.

This clone was counted a single time. This chain joins TRBV5-1 and TRBJ1-1; 9 bases fit TRBD1. V trimming: 2 bases; J trimming: 0 bases; junction bases outside the gene matches: 5. CDR3 size: 16 residues. Germline values: CDR1 SGHRS, CDR2 YFSETQ. The CDR3 DNA follows: TGCGCCAGCAGCTTAAAGGGACAGGGTTTGAACACTGAAGCTTTCTTT. It yields the protein CASSLKGQGLNTEAFF. The variable domain in full, with the rest retrieved from reference TRBV5-1 and TRBJ1-1, is KAGVTQTPRYLIKTRGQQVTLSCSPISGHRSVSWYQQTPGQGLQFLFEYFSETQRNKGNFPGRFSGRQFSNSRSEMNVSTLELGDSALYLCASSLKGQGLNTEAFFGQGTRLTVV.

The chain has TRBV9 and TRBJ2-7, with D uncertain. Per germline, CDR1 SGDLS and CDR2 YYNGEE. The V end lost 0 bases, the J end lost 1 base, and 2 bases lay between the germline ends. The CDR3 contains 12 residues. The CDR3 loop is CASSVGSYEQYF. The CDR3 DNA is TGTGCCAGCAGCGTAGGGTCCTACGAGCAGTACTTC.

J is TRBJ2-4 and V is TRBV11-2; weak D call: TRBD1 (7 bases). The V end was cut by 6 bases, the J end by 7 bases, with 16 bases between. The CDR3 is made up of 14 amino acids. Per the germline V gene, CDR1 is SGHAT and CDR2 is FQNNGV. Here the CDR3 reads CASSFSAGGNIQYF. DNA of the CDR3: TGTGCCAGCAGTTTTTCAGCAGGGGGGAACATTCAGTACTTC.

This clone was observed once. One junction end does not reproduce the germline sequence, and a read error may be involved. The V and J genes are TRBV12-5 and TRBJ1-2; D gene unclear. CDR3 length: 11 residues. In germline, CDR1 is LGHNT, CDR2 FRNRAP. For the CDR3, the DNA is TGTGCTAGTGGTTTTCGGAGCCCGACAAACTTC. As protein: CASGFRSPTNF.

The V and J genes are TRBV5-4 and TRBJ2-3, with 8 bases matching TRBD1. The junction had 9 bases not matched to a gene; V was cut back by 9 bases and J by 3 bases. The CDR3 runs 14 residues. The germline gives CDR1 SGHNT, CDR2 YYREEE (reference sequence). The chain's CDR3 is CATDSGTGTDTQYF. The CDR3 region has the DNA TGTGCCACCGATTCCGGGACAGGAACAGATACGCAGTATTTT.

This sequence joins TRBV30 and TRBJ2-7; 9 bases align to TRBD1. CDR1 is GTSNPN, CDR2 SVGIG, per germline (reference sequence). This CDR3 is 13 amino acids long. V lost 5 bases to trimming and J lost 7 bases; unmatched junction nucleotides: 9. The CDR3 is CAWGQGILREQYF. DNA for the CDR3: TGTGCCTGGGGACAGGGGATCTTACGAGAGCAGTACTTC.

The DNA for the CDR3 is TGCGCCAGCACCTGGGATAACTATGGCTACACCTTC. It translates to CASTWDNYGYTF. The chain links TRBV5-1 to TRBJ1-2; D remains ambiguous. CDR3 length: 12 residues. The germline gives CDR1 SGHRS, CDR2 YFSETQ. Trimming pared 6 bases from V and 1 base from J, leaving 7 bases between. The full variable domain, with the rest looked up from reference TRBV5-1 and TRBJ1-2, is KAGVTQTPRYLIKTRGQQVTLSCSPISGHRSVSWYQQTPGQGLQFLFEYFSETQRNKGNFPGRFSGRQFSNSRSEMNVSTLELGDSALYLCASTWDNYGYTFGSGTRLTVV.

V gene TRBV4-1 combines with J gene TRBJ1-4; no definite D call. V was pared by 1 base and J by 4 bases, with 4 bases between. This CDR3 has 13 amino acids. Germline V gives CDR1 MGHRA, CDR2 YSYEKL. The CDR3 here is CASSQVLNEKLFF. The CDR3 DNA sequence: TGCGCCAGCAGCCAAGTGCTTAATGAAAAACTGTTTTTT.

The gene calls are TRBV7-2 and TRBJ2-5; D is uncertain. In germline, CDR1 is SGHTA, CDR2 FQGNSA. This CDR3 is built from 13 residues. V dropped 1 base and J dropped 2 bases, with 5 bases sitting between them. The CDR3 protein is CASSLGIQETQYF. The CDR3 coding sequence is TGTGCCAGCAGCTTAGGTATACAAGAGACCCAGTACTTC.

The sample holds a few counts of this clone. DNA for the CDR3: TGTGCCAGCGGCCAAAGACAGGTTAATTCACCCCTCCACTTT. Encoded protein: CASGQRQVNSPLHF. This rearrangement joins TRBV28 to TRBJ1-6; D may be TRBD1 (6 bases). The V gene's germline CDR1 is MDHEN and CDR2 SYDVKM. CDR3 length: 14 amino acids. V was shortened by 8 bases and J by 6 bases, with 14 bases between the two germline ends.

The rearrangement links TRBV7-2 to TRBJ2-7; 8 bases match TRBD1. Trimming at V came to 5 bases and at J to 3 bases, leaving 15 bases not matched to a gene. The germline V gene encodes CDR1 SGHTA and CDR2 FQGNSA. This CDR3 comprises 17 residues. CDR3 sequence: CASSLPSLQGVSYEQYF. CDR3 nucleotide sequence: TGTGCCAGCAGCCTCCCGAGTTTACAGGGGGTAAGCTACGAGCAGTACTTC.

A few counts support this clone. The chain joins TRBV28 to TRBJ1-2; D ambiguous. The length of the CDR3 is 11 residues. The germline gives CDR1 MDHEN, CDR2 SYDVKM. V was shortened by 10 bases and J by 6 bases, with 12 bases between the two germline ends. Written as DNA, the CDR3 is TGTGCCACCGGAGGGTATAATGGCTACACCTTC. It translates to CATGGYNGYTF.

The chain joins TRBV7-9 to TRBJ1-6, with TRBD1 matching 7 bases. Germline lookup yields CDR1 SEHNR and CDR2 FQNEAQ (reference sequence). The CDR3 consists of 14 residues. V was pared by 5 bases and J by 8 bases, with 6 bases of the junction left unmatched. Here the CDR3 reads CASSISGGDSPLHF. The CDR3 nucleotides are TGTGCCAGCAGCATTTCAGGGGGAGATTCACCCCTCCACTTT. The full variable domain, its missing parts supplied by reference TRBV7-9 and TRBJ1-6, is DTGVSQNPRHKITKRGQNVTFRCDPISEHNRLYWYRQTLGQGPEFLTYFQNEAQLEKSRLLSDRFSAERPKGSFSTLEIQRTEQGDSAMYLCASSISGGDSPLHFGNGTRLTVT.

This chain joins TRBV19 and TRBJ1-6, with TRBD1 matching over 7 bases. Trimming took 5 bases from V and 5 from J; bases not matched to a gene: 9. The germline gives CDR1 LNHDA, CDR2 SQIVND (reference sequence). The CDR3 loop spans 16 amino acids. The CDR3 is CASSPQTGYDNSPLHF. Here the CDR3 DNA reads TGTGCCAGTAGTCCCCAGACAGGGTATGATAATTCACCCCTCCACTTT.

The rearrangement joins TRBV6-1 to TRBJ2-5; D is possibly TRBD1 (5 bases). In germline, CDR1 is MNHNS, CDR2 SASEGT. Trimming cost V 10 bases and J 1 base, with 16 bases left between them. The CDR3 length is 14 residues. CDR3 residues: CAIAGIGAQETQYF. The CDR3 coding sequence is TGTGCCATCGCAGGGATAGGGGCCCAAGAGACCCAGTACTTC.

J is TRBJ1-5 and V is TRBV27, with D possibly being TRBD1 (6 bases). This CDR3 is 16 amino acids long. The V end lost 5 bases, the J end lost 8 bases, and 22 bases lay between the germline ends. Germline-derived CDR1 and CDR2 are MNHEY and SMNVEV (reference sequence). The CDR3 DNA reads TGTGCCAGCAGTAGGGGGACGGGACAATATAAGGAGCCCCAGCATTTT. Amino acids: CASSRGTGQYKEPQHF.

The V gene is TRBV6-1, the J gene TRBJ1-4; tentative D call: TRBD1 (5 bases). The V gene's germline CDR1 is MNHNS and CDR2 SASEGT. The CDR3 contains 16 residues. With 0 bases removed from V and 5 bases from J, the gap between germline ends came to 13 bases. This CDR3 reads CASSEALGLGNEKLFF. In nucleotides, the CDR3 is TGTGCCAGCAGTGAAGCCTTGGGACTAGGGAATGAAAAACTGTTTTTT.

The J gene is TRBJ2-7, the V gene TRBV30; 7 bases map to TRBD2. The CDR3 length is 14 residues. Germline CDR1 reads GTSNPN; CDR2 reads SVGIG (reference sequence). V was clipped by 0 bases and J by 2 bases; unmatched bases: 4. The CDR3 DNA sequence: TGTGCCTGGAGTGTAGGCGGGGGAACCTACGAGCAGTACTTC. This gives the protein CAWSVGGGTYEQYF.

The chain uses TRBV10-3 and TRBJ1-1; 8 nucleotides align to TRBD1. Germline V lookup: CDR1 ENHRY, CDR2 SYGVKD. Trimming cost V 6 bases and J 5 bases; bases outside gene matches: 8. The CDR3 is 14 residues long. The DNA for the CDR3 is TGTGCCATCAGCGCGGACAGGGTCGTAACTGAAGCTTTCTTT. It codes for CAISADRVVTEAFF.

The gene calls are TRBV29-1 and TRBJ2-1, with 7 bases aligning to TRBD1. Losses at the gene ends were 8 bases for V and 7 bases for J; bases not matched to a gene: 11. The CDR3 length is 13 residues. Looked up from germline, CDR1 is SQVTM and CDR2 is ANQGSEA. The CDR3 loop reads CSSDRAMENEQFF. CDR3 DNA: TGCAGCTCCGACAGGGCAATGGAGAATGAGCAGTTCTTC.

Of note for this clone: At one end, the junction sequence differs from germline, possibly due to a read error. V is TRBV7-6 and J is TRBJ1-4; D gene uncertain. CDR3 length: 15 residues. The germline CDR1 and CDR2 sequences are SGHVS and FNYEAQ. Here the CDR3 reads CASSPDPRTSEKLFF. In nucleotides, the CDR3 is TGTGCCAGCAGCCCCGACCCTCGGACTAGTGAAAAACTGTTTTTT.

The CDR3 spells CASSPAYTGVGNTIYF. CDR3 nucleotides: TGCGCCAGCAGCCCTGCATATACAGGGGTTGGAAACACCATATATTTT. This rearrangement joins TRBV4-3 to TRBJ1-3, with 7 bases fitting TRBD1. Trimming took 4 bases from V and 3 from J; bases not matched to a gene: 9. The CDR3 extends over 16 amino acids. Germline CDR1 LGHNA, CDR2 YSLEER.